This entry lists 7 T cell receptor beta chains sequenced from one sample in a study of CD8 T cells in ankylosing spondylitis. Using its own MiXCR run on the 5' RACE reads, TCRdb lists one record per CDR3 protein. The data contain some 240,000 distinct CDR3 sequences, under 20% of them singletons. Sequenced material: blood, either unsorted or a sorted T cell fraction (not recorded which). The receptor source for this set is a male donor with ankylosing spondylitis or in good health (not recorded which).

The chain carries TRBV5-1 and TRBJ2-7, with a tentative D call TRBD2 (5 bases). The CDR3 is 16 residues long. Germline V gene sequence: CDR1 SGHRS, CDR2 YFSETQ. V lost 4 bases to trimming and J lost 0 bases, with 17 bases between them. CDR3: CASSTTIGLASYEQYF. The CDR3 region has the DNA TGCGCCAGCAGCACCACTATTGGACTTGCCTCCTACGAGCAGTACTTC.

This sequence joins TRBV20-1 and TRBJ2-7; 12 bases match TRBD2. The CDR3 has 14 residues. V was clipped by 6 bases and J by 0 bases; unmatched bases: 3. Germline CDR1 is DFQATT and CDR2 is SNEGSKA (reference sequence). For the CDR3, the DNA is TGCAGTGCCTCGACTAGCGGGAGCTCCTACGAGCAGTACTTC. Translated, it gives CSASTSGSSYEQYF.

This clonotype was observed many times. V usage is TRBV24-1 and J usage is TRBJ2-1; 9 nucleotides match TRBD2. This CDR3 is 15 amino acids long. Trimming at V came to 2 bases and at J to 5 bases, leaving 3 bases not matched to a gene. Germline CDR1 and CDR2: KGHDR and SFDVKD. The CDR3: CATSDYSGSNNEQFF. CDR3 bases: TGTGCCACCAGTGATTATAGCGGGAGTAACAATGAGCAGTTCTTC.

V gene TRBV6-1 combines with J gene TRBJ2-3; tentatively, D is TRBD1 (6 bases). In germline, CDR1 is MNHNS, CDR2 SASEGT. V lost 6 bases, J lost 0 bases, and 19 bases lay in between. The CDR3 extends over 17 amino acids. The CDR3 region is CASRQQGERRSTDTQYF. CDR3 in DNA: TGTGCCAGCAGGCAACAGGGAGAACGACGAAGCACAGATACGCAGTATTTT.

This sequence joins TRBV27 and TRBJ2-1, with 7 nucleotides matching TRBD1. The CDR3 sequence is 16 residues long. Germline CDR1 is MNHEY and CDR2 is SMNVEV (reference sequence). V was pared by 5 bases and J by 2 bases, with 9 bases of the junction left unmatched. The CDR3 is CASSPLGTETYNEQFF. As DNA, the CDR3 is TGTGCCAGCAGTCCGTTGGGGACAGAAACCTACAATGAGCAGTTCTTC.

The rearrangement joins TRBV25-1 to TRBJ1-3, with 8 bases lining up with TRBD1. Germline loops: CDR1 MGHDK, CDR2 SYGVNS. This CDR3 has 13 residues. V lost 10 bases to trimming and J lost 4 bases; unmatched junction nucleotides: 6. The DNA of the CDR3 is TGTGCCACCCAAGGGACAGGAGGAAACACCATATATTTT. Its protein product is CATQGTGGNTIYF.

The chain employs TRBV13 and TRBJ2-1, with no clear D. Germline V gives CDR1 PRHDT, CDR2 FYEKMQ (reference sequence). The CDR3 contains 13 residues. Trimming removed 2 bases at V and 5 bases at J, with 7 bases between. DNA for the CDR3: TGTGCCAGCAGCTTAACATCGGACAATGAGCAGTTCTTC. It specifies CASSLTSDNEQFF.